The 13 T cell receptor beta chains below come from one sample, sequenced in a study of CD8 T cells in ankylosing spondylitis. One entry per CDR3 protein, called by TCRdb with MiXCR from the 5' RACE reads. The sample includes about 250,000 distinct CDR3 sequences, 7.5% to 9.5% of them seen just once. What was sequenced was blood, either unsorted or a sorted T cell fraction (not recorded which). The receptor source for this set is a female donor with ankylosing spondylitis or in good health (not recorded which).

Ten or more counts support this clonotype. The CDR3 DNA reads as TGCGCCAGTCAGCCCCTCGACCTGGCGGAGGTAGCGAACGAGCAGTTCTTC. This gives the protein CASQPLDLAEVANEQFF. V and J are TRBV5-1 and TRBJ2-1, with D tentatively TRBD2 (5 bases). V dropped 8 bases and J dropped 10 bases, with 31 bases sitting between them. The germline gives CDR1 SGHRS, CDR2 YFSETQ. CDR3 length equals 17 residues. The variable domain in full, with the rest retrieved from reference TRBV5-1 and TRBJ2-1, is KAGVTQTPRYLIKTRGQQVTLSCSPISGHRSVSWYQQTPGQGLQFLFEYFSETQRNKGNFPGRFSGRQFSNSRSEMNVSTLELGDSALYLCASQPLDLAEVANEQFFGPGTRLTVL.

This clonotype was observed a handful of times. The chain uses TRBV6-2 or TRBV6-3 and TRBJ2-1; 9 bases are a match to TRBD2. Trimming at V came to 2 bases and at J to 0 bases, leaving 8 bases not matched to a gene. This CDR3 region has 18 residues. Germline CDR1 MNHEY, CDR2 SVGEGT. The CDR3 protein is CASSYLLGSGSSYNEQFF. CDR3 nucleotides: TGTGCCAGCAGTTACCTACTCGGTAGCGGGAGCTCCTACAATGAGCAGTTCTTC.

The CDR3 sequence is CASSLVVRGSEAFF. CDR3 in DNA: TGCGCCAGCAGCTTGGTGGTCAGGGGATCTGAAGCTTTCTTT. This chain connects TRBV5-1 to TRBJ1-1; possible D gene TRBD1, 6 bases. Per germline, CDR1 SGHRS and CDR2 YFSETQ. CDR3 length: 14 amino acids. V shed 0 bases and J shed 6 bases, with 12 bases lying between them.

This clonotype came up once. A much larger clonotype is one base distant, so this may be a read error. This chain connects TRBV6-2 or TRBV6-3 to TRBJ1-2; D remains unclear. The CDR3 runs to 14 residues. Germline V lookup: CDR1 MNHEY, CDR2 SVGEGT. The CDR3 DNA reads TGTGCCGGCAGTCCCAATGGGAGCTATAGGGGCTACACCTTC. This sequence encodes CAGSPNGSYRGYTF.

This clonotype was observed at least ten times. The chain employs TRBV21-1 and TRBJ2-1; the listed D gene, TRBD2, was not tested against the DNA. TRBV21-1 is given as a pseudogene. The CDR3 is made up of 17 amino acids. As DNA, the CDR3 is TGTGCCAGCAGCAAAGCTTGGCCACTAGCGAAACTCAATGAGCAGTTCTTC. Amino acids: CASSKAWPLAKLNEQFF.

This clonotype occurred many times. V and J are TRBV25-1 and TRBJ2-5; TRBD2 aligns across 12 bases. V lost 1 base and J lost 5; bases outside the gene matches: 2. The CDR3 runs to 15 residues. Germline CDR1 is MGHDK and CDR2 is SYGVNS. The CDR3: CASSESGLAGETQYF. As DNA, the CDR3 is TGTGCCAGCAGTGAATCGGGACTAGCGGGCGAGACCCAGTACTTC. The full variable domain, rest sourced from reference TRBV25-1 and TRBJ2-5, is EADIYQTPRYLVIGTGKKITLECSQTMGHDKMYWYQQDPGMELHLIHYSYGVNSTEKGDLSSESTVSRIRTEHFPLTLESARPSHTSQYLCASSESGLAGETQYFGPGTRLLVL.

This clonotype was picked up a small number of times. The chain employs TRBV5-4 and TRBJ2-1; TRBD2 might be the D (5 bases). V shed 1 base and J shed 9 bases, with 14 bases lying between them. The CDR3 runs 14 residues. The germline gives CDR1 SGHNT, CDR2 YYREEE (reference sequence). The CDR3 nucleotides read TGTGCCAGCAGCTTGCAGCCGAGAAGCGGTGAGCAGTTCTTC. Protein product: CASSLQPRSGEQFF.

This clonotype was detected many times. In DNA form, the CDR3 reads TGCAGCGTTGTCGGTAGCTCCTACGAGCAGTACTTC. As protein: CSVVGSSYEQYF. This chain links TRBV29-1 with TRBJ2-7; D remains ambiguous. This CDR3 spans 12 amino acids. The V gene lost 4 bases and the J gene lost 0 bases, with 7 bases spanning the gap. Germline lookup yields CDR1 SQVTM and CDR2 ANQGSEA.

This clonotype was seen repeatedly, ten times or more. This chain connects TRBV5-1 to TRBJ2-7, with D perhaps matching TRBD1 or TRBD2 (5 bases each). The ends were cut back, 3 bases at V and 2 bases at J, with 6 bases in the middle. The CDR3 length is 12 residues. Germline V gene sequence: CDR1 SGHRS, CDR2 YFSETQ. The CDR3 DNA is TGCGCCAGCAGCTGGGACGCCTACGAGCAGTACTTC. This translates into CASSWDAYEQYF.

In regard to this clonotype: The junction departs from germline at one end; a sequencing error may be responsible. This chain uses TRBV11-2 with TRBJ2-5, with D unclear. Germline CDR1 and CDR2: SGHAT and FQNNGV. The CDR3 spans 12 residues. DNA for the CDR3: TGTGCCAACAGCTCCAACCCAGAGACCCAGTACTTC. This encodes CANSSNPETQYF.

This clonotype was picked up many times. The chain combines TRBV9 with TRBJ2-1; D gene uncertain. The CDR3 is 12 amino acids. V was clipped by 5 bases and J by 8 bases, with 11 bases between them. Germline CDR1 reads SGDLS; CDR2 reads YYNGEE. Here the CDR3 DNA reads TGTGCCAGCAGTCGCGGATTTGATGAGCAGTTCTTC. Amino acid sequence: CASSRGFDEQFF.

Many counts were recorded for this clonotype. The rearrangement joins TRBV5-5 to TRBJ2-6, with no clear D. Germline V gives CDR1 SGHKS, CDR2 YYEKEE (reference sequence). This CDR3 comprises 14 residues. V lost 6 bases and J lost 0, with 7 bases in between. The chain's CDR3 is CASTGPSGANVLTF. The CDR3 DNA reads as TGTGCCAGCACGGGTCCCTCTGGGGCCAACGTCCTGACTTTC. Based on the CDR3 plus reference TRBV5-5 and TRBJ2-6, the full variable domain is DAGVTQSPTHLIKTRGQQVTLRCSPISGHKSVSWYQQVLGQGPQFIFQYYEKEERGRGNFPDRFSARQFPNYSSELNVNALLLGDSALYLCASTGPSGANVLTFGAGSRLTVL.

This clonotype was seen more than once but under ten times. The chain is built from TRBV20-1 and TRBJ2-1; D may correspond to TRBD1 or TRBD2 (5 bases each). V was pared by 0 bases and J by 4 bases, with 16 bases between. The CDR3 covers 16 residues. Germline CDR1 DFQATT, CDR2 SNEGSKA (reference sequence). The CDR3 sequence is CSARDGSGEGYNEQFF. The CDR3 DNA reads TGCAGTGCTAGAGATGGATCGGGCGAGGGGTACAATGAGCAGTTCTTC.